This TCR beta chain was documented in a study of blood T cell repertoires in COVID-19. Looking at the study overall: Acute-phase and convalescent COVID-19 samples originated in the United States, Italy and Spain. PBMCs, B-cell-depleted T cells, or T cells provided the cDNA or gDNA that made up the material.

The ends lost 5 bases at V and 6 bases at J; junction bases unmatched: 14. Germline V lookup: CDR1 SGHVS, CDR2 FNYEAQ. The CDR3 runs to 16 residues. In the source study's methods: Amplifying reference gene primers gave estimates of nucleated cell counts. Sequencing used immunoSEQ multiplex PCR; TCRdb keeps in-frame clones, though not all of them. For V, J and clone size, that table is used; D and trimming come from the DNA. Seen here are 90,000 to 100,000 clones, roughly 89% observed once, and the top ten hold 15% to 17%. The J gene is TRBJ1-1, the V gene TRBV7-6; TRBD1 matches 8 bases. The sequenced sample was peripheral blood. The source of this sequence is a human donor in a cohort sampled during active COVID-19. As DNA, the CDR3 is TGTGCCAGCAGCGACCGACAGGGGACAATGAGGGCTGAAGCTTTCTTT. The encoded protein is CASSDRQGTMRAEAFF.